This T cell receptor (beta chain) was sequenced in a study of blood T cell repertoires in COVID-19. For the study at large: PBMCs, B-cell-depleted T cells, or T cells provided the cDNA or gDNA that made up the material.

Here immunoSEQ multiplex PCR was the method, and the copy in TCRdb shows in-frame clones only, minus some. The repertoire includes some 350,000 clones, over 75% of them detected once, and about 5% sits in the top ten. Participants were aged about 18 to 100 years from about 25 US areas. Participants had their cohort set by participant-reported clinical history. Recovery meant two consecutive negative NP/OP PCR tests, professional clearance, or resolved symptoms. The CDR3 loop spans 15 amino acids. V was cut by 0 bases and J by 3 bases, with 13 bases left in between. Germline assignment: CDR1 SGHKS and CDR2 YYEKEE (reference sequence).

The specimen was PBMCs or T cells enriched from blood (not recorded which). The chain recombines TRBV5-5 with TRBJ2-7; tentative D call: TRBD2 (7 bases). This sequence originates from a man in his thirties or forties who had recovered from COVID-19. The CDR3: CASSLGRGGGYEQYF. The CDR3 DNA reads TGTGCCAGCAGCTTGGGTAGGGGGGGAGGCTACGAGCAGTACTTC.